This T cell receptor beta chain comes out of a study of vaccination and CD4 T cells after COVID-19. Specified treatment: roughly ten-day PBMC culture with coronavirus spike peptide pools or control peptides (ViraFEST assay). This CDR3 contains 14 residues. The V gene lost 6 bases and the J gene lost 2 bases, with 14 bases spanning the gap. Germline V CDR1 and CDR2: ENHRY, SYGVKD. Sequence data for DNA of cultured CD4+ T cells were generated by the Oncomine TCR Beta short-read assay. TCRdb processed the PCR reads anew with MiXCR; each CDR3 protein has one entry. The table includes 20,000 or so distinct CDR3 sequences, 50% detected once. Remarks on this clonotype: Its target is not known.

This chain connects TRBV10-3 to TRBJ2-7, with D perhaps matching TRBD1 (6 bases). The sequenced sample consisted of CD4+ T cells from blood, cultured in vitro. This TCR derives from a human donor who had recovered from COVID-19. CDR3 region: CAIRSNREPYEQYF. CDR3 in DNA: TGTGCCATCAGATCAAACAGGGAGCCCTACGAGCAGTACTTC.